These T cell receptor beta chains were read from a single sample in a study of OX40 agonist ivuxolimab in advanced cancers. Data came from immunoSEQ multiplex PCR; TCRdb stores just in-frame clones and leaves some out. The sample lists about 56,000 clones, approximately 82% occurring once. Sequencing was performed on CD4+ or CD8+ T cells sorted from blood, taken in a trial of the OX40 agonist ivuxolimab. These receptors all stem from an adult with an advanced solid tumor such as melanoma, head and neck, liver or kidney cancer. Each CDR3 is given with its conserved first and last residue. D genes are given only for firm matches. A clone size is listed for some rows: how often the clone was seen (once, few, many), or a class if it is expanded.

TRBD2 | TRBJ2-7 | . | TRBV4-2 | TGTGCCAGCAGCCAACTAGCGGGAGACCTCTACGAGCAGTACTTC | CASSQLAGDLYEQYF
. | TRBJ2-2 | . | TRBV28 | TGTGCCAGCAGCCCGTCCAACACCGGGGAGCTGTTTTTT | CASSPSNTGELFF
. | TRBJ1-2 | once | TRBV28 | TGTGCCAGCAGTTTATACGGCTGGGGCTACACCTTC | CASSLYGWGYTF
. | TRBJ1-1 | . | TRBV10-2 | TGCGCCAGCAGTGGACAGGCCGGCACTGAAGCTTTCTTT | CASSGQAGTEAFF
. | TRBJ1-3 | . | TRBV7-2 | TGTGCCAGCAGCTTAGTCTTGCGGAACACCATATATTTT | CASSLVLRNTIYF
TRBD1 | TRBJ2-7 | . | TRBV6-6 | TGTGCCAGCAGTCCTTCGAGGCCGGGACAGGGTTACGAGCAGTACTTC | CASSPSRPGQGYEQYF
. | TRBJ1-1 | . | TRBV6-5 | TGTGCCAGCAGCCGTCATGGGGCAGAGGGCACTGAAGCTTTCTTT | CASSRHGAEGTEAFF
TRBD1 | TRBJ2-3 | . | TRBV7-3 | TGTGCCAGCACCAGGGACAGGGGGTCAGATACGCAGTATTTT | CASTRDRGSDTQYF
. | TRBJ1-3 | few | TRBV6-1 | TGTGCCAGCAGTGGCCCCTCCGGGGAATATGGAAACACCATATATTTT | CASSGPSGEYGNTIYF
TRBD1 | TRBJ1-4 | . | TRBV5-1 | TGCGCCAGCACTACCGGGACAGGGTCTGAAAAACTGTTTTTT | CASTTGTGSEKLFF
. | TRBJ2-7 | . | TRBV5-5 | TGTGCCAGCAGCGGTACCGGGACACCGAGCTCCTACGAGCAGTACTTC | CASSGTGTPSSYEQYF
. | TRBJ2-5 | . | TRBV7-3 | TGTGCCAGCAGCCCTACGACCGCCCGCGGGGAGACCCAGTACTTC | CASSPTTARGETQYF
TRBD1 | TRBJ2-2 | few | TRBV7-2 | TGTGCCAGCAGCCCGCAGACAGGGCGGACCGGGGAGCTGTTTTTT | CASSPQTGRTGELFF
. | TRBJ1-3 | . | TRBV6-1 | TGTGCCAGCAGTGAGGGACCGCGCTCTGGAAACACCATATATTTT | CASSEGPRSGNTIYF